This passage covers 16 T cell receptor beta chains from one sample sequenced in a study of blood T cell repertoires in COVID-19. Sequencing used immunoSEQ multiplex PCR; TCRdb keeps in-frame clones, though not all of them. In the table there are about 150,000 clones, around 87% of which are singletons. The sample was peripheral blood. Every receptor here comes from a man aged 50-59 years who had recovered from COVID-19.

The chain has TRBV5-5 and TRBJ1-1; no firm D call. This CDR3 contains 14 residues. Germline V gene lookup returns CDR1 SGHKS and CDR2 YYEKEE (reference sequence). Trimming removed 1 base from V and 2 bases from J, with 9 bases in between. The CDR3 DNA reads as TGTGCCAGCAGCTTGTCGTACAGAAACACTGAAGCTTTCTTT. This gives the protein CASSLSYRNTEAFF.

The genes are TRBV6-2 or TRBV6-3 and TRBJ2-1, with 8 bases identical to TRBD2. The CDR3 is 14 amino acids. Per germline, CDR1 MNHEY and CDR2 SVGEGT. V lost 2 bases to trimming and J lost 10 bases; unmatched junction nucleotides: 7. CDR3 DNA sequence: TGTGCCAGCAGTTACCTGGCGGGGGGCTACGAGCAGTTCTTC. Translated: CASSYLAGGYEQFF.

The CDR3 nucleotides are TGTGCTAGTGGCTTGCAGCAGGCCATGAACACTGAAGCTTTCTTT. It translates to CASGLQQAMNTEAFF. The rearrangement links TRBV12-5 to TRBJ1-1; D call uncertain. The V and J ends lost 6 bases and 0 bases respectively, with 14 bases between them. Germline V gene data show CDR1 as LGHNT and CDR2 as FRNRAP. The CDR3 length is 15 residues.

For this clone: A single base separates this from a much larger clone, so it may be a read error. The chain carries TRBV7-9 and TRBJ2-7; D is undetermined. Trimming pared 1 base from V and 3 bases from J, leaving 7 bases between. The CDR3 is 13 amino acids. Germline loops: CDR1 SEHNR, CDR2 FQNEAQ (reference sequence). CDR3 sequence: CASSLGQVYEQYF. The CDR3 coding sequence is TGTGCCAGCAGCTTAGGGCAGGTCTACGAGCAGTACTTC.

This sequence joins TRBV6-5 and TRBJ2-7; perhaps TRBD2 as D (5 bases). Trimming took 8 bases from V and 7 from J, leaving 18 bases between them. The length of the CDR3 is 13 residues. Germline V gene data show CDR1 as MNHEY and CDR2 as SVGAGI. The CDR3 DNA is TGTGCCAGCGCGCGAAGGGAACGGGAAGAGCAGTACTTC. As protein: CASARREREEQYF.

The chain carries TRBV11-2 and TRBJ2-1; 10 bases are shared with TRBD1. CDR1 and CDR2 from the germline V gene are SGHAT and FQNNGV. This CDR3 is built from 15 residues. After removal of 5 bases from V and 6 bases from J, the junction contained 7 bases not matched to a gene. The CDR3 is CASSQDRGVLNEQFF. CDR3 nucleotides: TGTGCCAGCAGCCAGGACAGGGGGGTCCTCAATGAGCAGTTCTTC. Full variable domain (outside the CDR3, taken from reference TRBV11-2 and TRBJ2-1): EAGVAQSPRYKIIEKRQSVAFWCNPISGHATLYWYQQILGQGPKLLIQFQNNGVVDDSQLPKDRFSAERLKGVDSTLKIQPAKLEDSAVYLCASSQDRGVLNEQFFGPGTRLTVL.

In the case of this clone: One end of the junction fails to match germline, which may point to a read error. This chain uses TRBV6-5 with TRBJ1-6; TRBD1 is a possible D gene (6 bases). This CDR3 contains 15 residues. Germline CDR1 is MNHEY and CDR2 is SVGAGI. The CDR3 region has the DNA TGTGCCAGCAGCGACACAGGGTCCTTTAATTCACCCCTCCACTTT. Protein product: CASSDTGSFNSPLHF.

DNA for the CDR3: TGTGCCAGCAGCGTAGGTAACAGTCATCAGCCCCAGCATTTT. Its protein product is CASSVGNSHQPQHF. The chain employs TRBV9 and TRBJ1-5, with D unresolved. Germline lookup yields CDR1 SGDLS and CDR2 YYNGEE. The length of the CDR3 is 14 residues. V dropped 0 bases and J dropped 5 bases, with 9 bases sitting between them.

The V gene is TRBV19, the J gene TRBJ1-4; tentatively, D is TRBD1 (6 bases). This CDR3 spans 14 amino acids. Per germline, CDR1 LNHDA and CDR2 SQIVND (reference sequence). Between the trimmed V and J ends, which lost 3 bases and 7 bases, there was a span of 12 bases. The CDR3 loop reads CASSIGGAREKLFF. CDR3 nucleotides: TGTGCCAGTAGTATTGGGGGGGCGCGTGAAAAACTGTTTTTT. The whole variable domain, filled in from reference TRBV19 and TRBJ1-4, reads DGGITQSPKYLFRKEGQNVTLSCEQNLNHDAMYWYRQDPGQGLRLIYYSQIVNDFQKGDIAEGYSVSREKKESFPLTVTSAQKNPTAFYLCASSIGGAREKLFFGSGTQLSVL.

The V and J genes are TRBV19 and TRBJ1-4; 7 bases are a match to TRBD1. The germline V gene has CDR1 LNHDA and CDR2 SQIVND (reference sequence). J was trimmed by 6 bases and V by 3 bases; bases with no gene match: 7. The CDR3 length is 15 residues. The CDR3 protein is CASSILEGAHEKLFF. CDR3 DNA: TGTGCCAGTAGTATCTTGGAGGGGGCGCATGAAAAACTGTTTTTT.

The V call is TRBV5-4, the J call TRBJ1-1, with D perhaps matching TRBD1 (6 bases). Germline-derived CDR1 and CDR2 are SGHNT and YYREEE (reference sequence). V lost 0 bases and J 1 base, leaving 13 bases between the germline ends. CDR3 length: 16 amino acids. The CDR3 spells CASSLGRRQENTEAFF. CDR3 in DNA: TGTGCCAGCAGCTTGGGCAGAAGACAGGAGAACACTGAAGCTTTCTTT.

The chain combines TRBV11-2 with TRBJ2-5; D might be TRBD2 (6 bases). There are 14 residues in the CDR3. Trimming cost V 0 bases and J 5 bases, with 10 bases left between them. Germline lookup yields CDR1 SGHAT and CDR2 FQNNGV. CDR3 nucleotide sequence: TGTGCCAGCAGCTTAGATTGGGGGAGGGAGACCCAGTACTTC. It codes for CASSLDWGRETQYF.

The table lists this clone with a few counts. As DNA, the CDR3 is TGTGCCAGCAGCTCCGGCTTAGGGGAGCGGGGGGCGAACACCGGGGAGCTGTTTTTT. Its translation: CASSSGLGERGANTGELFF. V gene TRBV7-2 combines with J gene TRBJ2-2; 9 bases fit TRBD2. Germline CDR1 is SGHTA and CDR2 is FQGNSA. V lost 4 bases, J lost 0 bases, and 12 bases stayed unmatched. The length of the CDR3 is 19 residues.

The rearrangement joins TRBV7-9 to TRBJ1-4; no clear D. Trimming cost V 2 bases and J 0 bases, with 7 bases left between them. Germline V gene lookup returns CDR1 SEHNR and CDR2 FQNEAQ (reference sequence). The CDR3 extends over 15 amino acids. The CDR3 reads CASSLNSATNEKLFF. In DNA form, the CDR3 reads TGTGCCAGCAGCTTAAACTCGGCAACTAATGAAAAACTGTTTTTT. Full variable domain (missing parts from reference TRBV7-9 and TRBJ1-4): DTGVSQNPRHKITKRGQNVTFRCDPISEHNRLYWYRQTLGQGPEFLTYFQNEAQLEKSRLLSDRFSAERPKGSFSTLEIQRTEQGDSAMYLCASSLNSATNEKLFFGSGTQLSVL.

The chain is built from TRBV7-8 and TRBJ2-1; 7 bases agree with TRBD2. The trim removed 5 bases at V and 10 bases at J, leaving 5 bases unmatched. The germline CDR1 and CDR2 sequences are SGHVS and FQNEAQ. This CDR3 is built from 12 residues. CDR3 DNA sequence: TGTGCCAGCAGCGAGCCGGGACTAGAGCAGTTCTTC. Translating it yields CASSEPGLEQFF.

The V and J genes are TRBV5-1 and TRBJ1-6; 9 bases match TRBD1. The germline V gene encodes CDR1 SGHRS and CDR2 YFSETQ. The CDR3 is 16 residues long. Losses at the gene ends were 0 bases for V and 8 bases for J; bases not matched to a gene: 6. The CDR3 DNA follows: TGCGCCAGCAGCTTGGGGACAGGGGTTTTTGATTCACCCCTCCACTTT. This gives the protein CASSLGTGVFDSPLHF.